This T cell receptor beta chain was identified in a study of blood T cell repertoires in COVID-19. The overall study: COVID-19 samples, acute and convalescent, were from the United States, Italy and Spain. PBMCs, B-cell-depleted T cells, or T cells provided the cDNA or gDNA that made up the material.

This clone was picked up one time. Using immunoSEQ multiplex PCR, the repertoire was profiled, and TCRdb retains in-frame clones only, with some absent. The sample yields a few hundred thousand clones, nearly 90% seen once. Germline loops: CDR1 MRHNA, CDR2 SNTAGT. The V end was cut by 3 bases, the J end by 0 bases, with 11 bases between. The CDR3 loop spans 15 amino acids. The source material was peripheral blood. This clonotype was obtained from a man aged 18 to 35 with active or convalescent COVID-19. J is TRBJ1-2 and V is TRBV6-4; D is undetermined. The CDR3: CASSEGRFANYGYTF. The CDR3, as DNA: TGTGCCAGCAGTGAGGGCCGTTTCGCTAACTATGGCTACACCTTC.